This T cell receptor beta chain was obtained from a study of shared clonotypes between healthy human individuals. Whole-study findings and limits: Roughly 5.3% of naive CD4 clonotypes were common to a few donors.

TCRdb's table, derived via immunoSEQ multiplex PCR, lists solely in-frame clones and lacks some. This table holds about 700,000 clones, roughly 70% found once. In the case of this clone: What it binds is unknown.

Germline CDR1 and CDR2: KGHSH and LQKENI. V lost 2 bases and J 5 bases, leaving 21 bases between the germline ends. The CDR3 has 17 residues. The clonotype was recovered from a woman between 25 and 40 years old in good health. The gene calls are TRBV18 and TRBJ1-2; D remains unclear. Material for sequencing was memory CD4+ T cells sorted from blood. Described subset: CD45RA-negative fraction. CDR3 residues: CASSPKSQAGSLYGYTF. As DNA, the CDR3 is TGTGCCAGCTCACCAAAGAGCCAGGCCGGCAGCTTATATGGCTACACCTTC.